This is a list of T cell receptor beta chains from one sample in a study of PD-L1 blockade in urothelial cancer. Using immunoSEQ multiplex PCR, the repertoire was profiled, and TCRdb retains in-frame clones only, with some absent. This sample carries tens of thousands of clones, around four fifths of them seen once, and the ten largest clones take about 1.6%. Sequencing used PBMCs, obtained around atezolizumab (anti-PD-L1) treatment. Receptors originate from a man in his 70s with urothelial cancer. Each CDR3 is given with its conserved first and last residue. Fields, in order: J gene, D gene, V gene, CDR3 length, clone size, CDR3 DNA, CDR3 protein. D genes are given only for firm matches. A row's size may be missing; if present it is once, few, many or a size class.

>TRBJ1-5|TRBD1|TRBV6-5|15|.
TGTGCCAGCAGAGAAACAGGGGCCCCCAATCAGCCCCAGCATTTT
CASRETGAPNQPQHF
>TRBJ1-2|.|TRBV6-5|13|.
TGTGCCAGCAGGAATACAGGGCGGTTAGGCTACACCTTC
CASRNTGRLGYTF
>TRBJ2-5|TRBD1|TRBV5-5|15|.
TGTGCCAGCAGCTTGGTGGGACAGGTAGGAGAGACCCAGTACTTC
CASSLVGQVGETQYF
>TRBJ1-2|TRBD1|TRBV5-4|16|.
TGTGCCAGCAGCCCCGTGGACAGGACCCCGGGTTATGGCTACACCTTC
CASSPVDRTPGYGYTF
>TRBJ2-2|.|TRBV7-3|14|.
TGTGCCAGCAGCTCACTCAATCCCCCCGGGGAGCTGTTTTTT
CASSSLNPPGELFF
>TRBJ2-1|.|TRBV20-1|11|.
TGCAGTGCAGCAGACAACAATGAGCAGTTCTTC
CSAADNNEQFF
>TRBJ2-5|.|TRBV14|13|.
TGTGCCAGCAGCCAAGGGTCCCAGGAGACCCAGTACTTC
CASSQGSQETQYF
>TRBJ2-2|TRBD1|TRBV19|16|once
TGTGCCAGCGCCGGGATGGCAGGGGGCATTACCGGGGAGCTGTTTTTT
CASAGMAGGITGELFF
>TRBJ2-2|.|TRBV23-1|15|.
TGCGCCAGCAGTCAATCGCCGGGTAGTGGCGGGGAGCTGTTTTTT
CASSQSPGSGGELFF
>TRBJ2-1|TRBD2|TRBV11-1|14|.
TGTGCCAGCAGTGAGCGGGAGGTTTCGAATGAGCAGTTCTTC
CASSEREVSNEQFF
>TRBJ2-5|.|TRBV5-4|12|.
TGTGCCAGCAGCTTGGACAGAGAGACCCAGTACTTC
CASSLDRETQYF
>TRBJ2-1|TRBD2|TRBV6-1|17|.
TGTGCCAGCAGTGAAGCGCTAGGACTAGCGGGATGGAATGAGCAGTTCTTC
CASSEALGLAGWNEQFF
>TRBJ2-1|TRBD2|TRBV5-4|17|.
TGTGCCAGCAGTTCACCCTCAGGGGCTAGCGGGGACAATGAGCAGTTCTTC
CASSSPSGASGDNEQFF
>TRBJ1-1|TRBD1|TRBV5-1|14|.
TGCGCCAGCAGCTCGGGACAGGGTGGCACTGAAGCTTTCTTT
CASSSGQGGTEAFF
>TRBJ2-3|.|TRBV7-3|14|.
TGTGCCAGCAGCTTGTCACCAGCGGCAGATACGCAGTATTTT
CASSLSPAADTQYF
>TRBJ1-3|.|TRBV7-8|16|.
TGTGCCAGCAGCTTCGGGGTCGGCCTCTCTGGAAACACCATATATTTT
CASSFGVGLSGNTIYF
>TRBJ2-3|.|TRBV11-2|15|.
TGTGCCAGCAGCTTGTCCAGCGGAGACACAGATACGCAGTATTTT
CASSLSSGDTDTQYF
>TRBJ2-7|TRBD1|TRBV15|16|.
TGTGCCACCAGCAGAGAAACGGGACAGGGTGGCTACGAGCAGTACTTC
CATSRETGQGGYEQYF
>TRBJ2-5|.|TRBV7-8|13|few
TGTGCCAGCAGCTTCGGTCTCCAAGAGACCCAGTACTTC
CASSFGLQETQYF
>TRBJ2-7|TRBD1|TRBV9|16|.
TGTGCCAGCAGCGACAACCGGGACAGACAGACCTACGAGCAGTACTTC
CASSDNRDRQTYEQYF
>TRBJ1-2|.|TRBV28|15|.
TGTGCCAGCAGTTTGTCCAGGGGCCACCCGGGTGGCTACACCTTC
CASSLSRGHPGGYTF